This entry concerns a single TCR beta chain. Its antigen is not known. The record originates from a study of lymphopenia after photon versus proton radiotherapy. Findings and limits, study-wide: Photon-treated patients lost naive T cells and TCR diversity; proton-treated stayed stable.

The method was immunoSEQ multiplex PCR; TCRdb's version includes in-frame clones alone and lacks a portion of them. The sample holds around 59,000 clones; 65% to 85% are singletons and the top ten take roughly 2%. This CDR3 spans 15 amino acids. The V gene's germline CDR1 is SGHVS and CDR2 FQNEAQ. The V gene end was trimmed by 1 base and the J gene end by 4 bases; junction bases not matched to a gene: 5. The chain employs TRBV7-8 and TRBJ1-2, with 8 bases identical to TRBD1. The TCR originated in a man between 60 and 75 years old with pancreatic cancer. The source was peripheral blood, collected from a patient treated with proton-based radiotherapy. CDR3 coding DNA: TGTGCCAGCAGCTTAGGGCCAGGGGGCATCTATGGCTACACCTTC. This translates into CASSLGPGGIYGYTF.